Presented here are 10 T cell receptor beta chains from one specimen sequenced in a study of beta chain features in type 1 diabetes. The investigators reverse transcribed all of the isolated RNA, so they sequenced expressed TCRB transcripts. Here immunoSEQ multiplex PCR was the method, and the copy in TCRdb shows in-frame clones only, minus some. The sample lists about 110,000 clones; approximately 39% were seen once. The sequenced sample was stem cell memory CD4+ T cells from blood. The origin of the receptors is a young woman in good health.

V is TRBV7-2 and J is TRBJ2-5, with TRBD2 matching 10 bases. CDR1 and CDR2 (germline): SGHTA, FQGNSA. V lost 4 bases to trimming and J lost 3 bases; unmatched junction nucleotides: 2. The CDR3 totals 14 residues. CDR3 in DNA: TGTGCCAGCAGCTCACTAGCGGGAAAAGAGACCCAGTACTTC. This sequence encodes CASSSLAGKETQYF.

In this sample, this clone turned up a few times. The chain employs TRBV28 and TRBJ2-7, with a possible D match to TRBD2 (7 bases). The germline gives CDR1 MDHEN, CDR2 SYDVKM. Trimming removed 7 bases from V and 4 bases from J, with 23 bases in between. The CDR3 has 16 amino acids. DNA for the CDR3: TGTGCCAGCAAGGGGGGGCGCGGATGGGTCGGATACGAGCAGTACTTC. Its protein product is CASKGGRGWVGYEQYF.

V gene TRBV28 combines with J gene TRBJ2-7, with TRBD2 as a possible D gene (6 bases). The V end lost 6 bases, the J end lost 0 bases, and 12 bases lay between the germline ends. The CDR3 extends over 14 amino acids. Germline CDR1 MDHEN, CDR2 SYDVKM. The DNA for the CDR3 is TGTGCCAGCAGCCCCAGCGGGTACTCCTACGAGCAGTACTTC. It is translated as CASSPSGYSYEQYF.

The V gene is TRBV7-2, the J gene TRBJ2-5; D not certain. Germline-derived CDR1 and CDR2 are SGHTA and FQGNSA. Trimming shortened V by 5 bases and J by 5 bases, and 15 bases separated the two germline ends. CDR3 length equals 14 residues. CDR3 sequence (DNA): TGTGCCAGCAGCCCACGAGTCGCTTCGGAGACCCAGTACTTC. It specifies CASSPRVASETQYF.

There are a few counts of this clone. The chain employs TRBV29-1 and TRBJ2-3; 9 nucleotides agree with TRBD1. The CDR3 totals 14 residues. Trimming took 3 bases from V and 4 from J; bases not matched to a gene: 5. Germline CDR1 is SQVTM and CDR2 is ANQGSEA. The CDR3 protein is CSVEGTGSPDTQYF. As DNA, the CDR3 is TGCAGCGTTGAGGGGACAGGGAGCCCAGATACGCAGTATTTT.

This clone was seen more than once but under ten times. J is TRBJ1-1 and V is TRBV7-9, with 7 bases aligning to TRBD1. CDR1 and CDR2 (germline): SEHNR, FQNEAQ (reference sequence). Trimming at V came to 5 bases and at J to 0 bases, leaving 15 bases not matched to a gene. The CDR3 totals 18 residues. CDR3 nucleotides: TGTGCCAGCAGCGGAGAGAGGGGGCACTCTACCTTGAACACTGAAGCTTTCTTT. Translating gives CASSGERGHSTLNTEAFF.

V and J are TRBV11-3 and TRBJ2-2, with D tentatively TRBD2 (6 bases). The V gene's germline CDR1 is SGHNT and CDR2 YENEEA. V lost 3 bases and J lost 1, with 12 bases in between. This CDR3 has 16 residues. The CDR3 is CASSFGTLQNTGELFF. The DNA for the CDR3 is TGTGCCAGCAGCTTTGGGACTCTCCAGAACACCGGGGAGCTGTTTTTT. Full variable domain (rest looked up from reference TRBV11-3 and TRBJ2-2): EAGVVQSPRYKIIEKKQPVAFWCNPISGHNTLYWYLQNLGQGPELLIRYENEEAVDDSQLPKDRFSAERLKGVDSTLKIQPAELGDSAVYLCASSFGTLQNTGELFFGEGSRLTVL.

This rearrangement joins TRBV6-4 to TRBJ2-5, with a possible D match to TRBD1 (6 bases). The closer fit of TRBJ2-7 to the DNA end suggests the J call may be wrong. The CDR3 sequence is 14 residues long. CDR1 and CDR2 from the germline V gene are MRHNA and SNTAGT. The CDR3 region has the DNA TGTGCCAGCGGACCCGGGACACCTCCCTACGAGCAGTACTTC. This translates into CASGPGTPPYEQYF.

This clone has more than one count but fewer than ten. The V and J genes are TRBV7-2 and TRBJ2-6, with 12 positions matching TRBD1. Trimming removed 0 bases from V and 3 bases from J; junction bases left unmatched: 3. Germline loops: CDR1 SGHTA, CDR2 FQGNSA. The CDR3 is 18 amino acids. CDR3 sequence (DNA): TGTGCCAGCAGCTTAGCGGGACAGGGGGCGCGTGGGGCCAACGTCCTGACTTTC. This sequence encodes CASSLAGQGARGANVLTF.

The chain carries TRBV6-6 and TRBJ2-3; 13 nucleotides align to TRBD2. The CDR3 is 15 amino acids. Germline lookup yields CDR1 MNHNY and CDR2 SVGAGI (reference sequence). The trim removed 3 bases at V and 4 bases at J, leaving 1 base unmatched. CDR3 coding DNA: TGTGCCAGCAGTTATACTAGCGGGAGGGCAGATACGCAGTATTTT. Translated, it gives CASSYTSGRADTQYF.